These 26 T cell receptor beta chains came from one sample sequenced in a study of shared clonotypes between healthy human individuals. TCRdb keeps only in-frame clones here, not all; method: immunoSEQ multiplex PCR. The sample has hundreds of thousands of clones, 70% to 75% seen once. Sequencing was carried out using memory CD4+ T cells sorted from blood. The subset: CD45RA-negative fraction. These receptors all stem from a man between 25 and 39 years old in good health.

This clone has at least ten counts. The chain has TRBV2 and TRBJ2-3, with D perhaps TRBD1 (6 bases). Germline CDR1 SNHLY, CDR2 FYNNEI. The CDR3 totals 12 residues. The ends were cut back, 6 bases at V and 9 bases at J, with 13 bases in the middle. The CDR3 is CASRGTGSTQYF. The CDR3 nucleotides read TGTGCCAGCAGAGGTACAGGGAGCACGCAGTATTTT.

The genes are TRBV4-1 and TRBJ1-5; possibly TRBD1 for D (5 bases). CDR1 and CDR2 (germline): MGHRA, YSYEKL. The CDR3 sequence is 16 residues long. Between the trimmed V and J ends, which lost 1 base and 1 base, there was a span of 11 bases. The chain's CDR3 is CASSQVEAGSNQPQHF. The CDR3 DNA reads TGCGCCAGCAGCCAAGTGGAAGCAGGGAGCAATCAGCCCCAGCATTTT.

For this clone: The same CDR3 also results from other DNA sequences found in this sample. This chain connects TRBV6-4 to TRBJ2-5, with 8 nucleotides matching TRBD2. V lost 5 bases and J lost 5; bases outside the gene matches: 7. Germline CDR1 is MRHNA and CDR2 is SNTAGT. There are 14 residues in the CDR3. The CDR3 region is CASSPLAGGETQYF. DNA for the CDR3: TGTGCCAGCAGTCCCCTAGCGGGTGGGGAGACCCAGTACTTC.

The rearrangement uses TRBV6-1 and TRBJ1-2; 9 nucleotides line up with TRBD1. The V and J ends lost 10 bases and 4 bases, in that order; junction bases with no gene match: 10. Germline values: CDR1 MNHNS, CDR2 SASEGT. This CDR3 region has 14 residues. CDR3 sequence: CAIRRQGDFYGYTF. CDR3 bases: TGTGCCATCAGGCGACAGGGGGATTTCTATGGCTACACCTTC.

Note on this clone: One end of the junction does not line up with germline, which may come from a read error. The CDR3 loop reads CASSPRDRQTGELFF. In nucleotides, the CDR3 is TGTGCCAGCTCCCCACGGGACAGGCAAACCGGGGAGCTGTTTTTT. J is TRBJ2-2 and V is TRBV18; 8 positions agree with TRBD1. The CDR3 spans 15 residues. Germline V gives CDR1 KGHSH, CDR2 LQKENI.

About this clone itself: This sample also contains other DNA sequences that code for the same CDR3. This chain uses TRBV18 with TRBJ2-7; 8 bases agree with TRBD1. The CDR3 is 14 residues long. The ends lost 3 bases at V and 2 bases at J; junction bases unmatched: 3. Looked up from germline, CDR1 is KGHSH and CDR2 is LQKENI. The CDR3 is CASSPGQGPYEQYF. The CDR3, as DNA: TGTGCCAGCTCACCTGGACAGGGCCCCTACGAGCAGTACTTC.

This chain joins TRBV19 and TRBJ2-2; D gene uncertain. CDR1 and CDR2 from the germline V gene are LNHDA and SQIVND (reference sequence). V was cut by 10 bases and J by 6 bases, with 15 bases left in between. The CDR3 is made up of 13 amino acids. CDR3: CAIEVRRPGELFF. CDR3 coding DNA: TGTGCCATCGAAGTCCGGAGACCCGGGGAGCTGTTTTTT.

The rearrangement links TRBV6-1 to TRBJ2-7; tentative D call: TRBD1 (6 bases). CDR3 size: 14 residues. CDR1 is MNHNS and CDR2 is SASEGT in the germline V gene. Trimming cost V 4 bases and J 4 bases, with 14 bases left between them. The CDR3 DNA is TGTGCCAGCAGTGCCCAACAGGGAAGATACGAGCAGTACTTC. Translation gives CASSAQQGRYEQYF.

CDR3 amino acids: CASSLADPHNEQFF. In DNA form, the CDR3 reads TGCGCCAGCAGCTTGGCCGACCCCCACAATGAGCAGTTCTTC. V and J are TRBV5-1 and TRBJ2-1; no reliable D call. Germline CDR1 is SGHRS and CDR2 is YFSETQ. The CDR3 spans 14 residues. V lost 0 bases to trimming and J lost 5 bases, with 9 bases between them.

The rearrangement links TRBV19 to TRBJ2-3; D call uncertain. The CDR3 extends over 13 amino acids. CDR1 LNHDA and CDR2 SQIVND come from the germline V gene (reference sequence). V lost 2 bases, J lost 5 bases, and 8 bases lay in between. DNA for the CDR3: TGTGCCAGTAGTATATCAGGAGTAGATACGCAGTATTTT. Its protein is CASSISGVDTQYF.

Only a few counts were recorded for this clone. The genes are TRBV5-1 and TRBJ2-7, with 8 bases aligning to TRBD2. Germline V gene sequence: CDR1 SGHRS, CDR2 YFSETQ. The CDR3 has 17 amino acids. V lost 0 bases, J lost 4 bases, and 12 bases stayed unmatched. CDR3 DNA sequence: TGCGCCAGCAGCTTGGGCGGAGCGGGGACTAGTGGTTACGAGCAGTACTTC. Translating gives CASSLGGAGTSGYEQYF.

This sequence joins TRBV9 and TRBJ2-2, with a possible D match to TRBD2 (7 bases). The length of the CDR3 is 13 residues. The germline CDR1 and CDR2 sequences are SGDLS and YYNGEE. The ends were cut back, 7 bases at V and 5 bases at J, with 12 bases in the middle. CDR3 sequence: CASGSGTTGELFF. CDR3 DNA: TGTGCCAGCGGGAGCGGGACAACCGGGGAGCTGTTTTTT.

The CDR3 DNA reads TGTGCCAGCAGTGAGGGTGCACGGGGGCAGGCTTTCTTT. It specifies CASSEGARGQAFF. V and J are TRBV6-1 and TRBJ1-1, with D possibly TRBD1 on 6 matching bases. Trimming removed 3 bases from V and 11 bases from J, with 16 bases in between. This CDR3 comprises 13 residues. Germline CDR1 and CDR2: MNHNS and SASEGT.

The chain couples TRBV9 to TRBJ1-5; possible D gene TRBD1, 6 bases. Germline CDR1 reads SGDLS; CDR2 reads YYNGEE. The germline V and J ends were trimmed by 2 bases and 3 bases, with 9 bases remaining between them. The length of the CDR3 is 14 residues. CDR3 sequence: CASSVGQLNQPQHF. CDR3 coding DNA: TGTGCCAGCAGCGTCGGACAGCTCAATCAGCCCCAGCATTTT.

This clone was detected a few times. The rearrangement joins TRBV7-6 to TRBJ2-7, with D hard to call. The germline V and J ends were trimmed by 5 bases and 3 bases, with 11 bases remaining between them. Germline loops: CDR1 SGHVS, CDR2 FNYEAQ. The CDR3 is 13 amino acids. This chain's CDR3 is CASSRALNYEQYF. CDR3 sequence (DNA): TGTGCCAGCAGCCGGGCACTAAACTACGAGCAGTACTTC.

The J gene is TRBJ2-7, the V gene TRBV18; 8 bases agree with TRBD1. The trim removed 3 bases at V and 2 bases at J, leaving 6 bases unmatched. This CDR3 spans 15 amino acids. CDR1 and CDR2 (germline): KGHSH, LQKENI. The CDR3 reads CASSPGTGRTYEQYF. In DNA, the CDR3 is TGTGCCAGCTCACCTGGGACAGGACGAACCTACGAGCAGTACTTC.

The V and J genes are TRBV9 and TRBJ2-2; tentatively, D is TRBD2 (5 bases). Trimming took off 4 bases at V and 7 bases at J, with 14 bases between the two ends. The CDR3 spans 14 residues. Germline V gene data show CDR1 as SGDLS and CDR2 as YYNGEE. The CDR3 DNA reads as TGTGCCAGCAGCCAAACTAGTTTGATCGGGGAGCTGTTTTTT. It specifies CASSQTSLIGELFF.

The chain couples TRBV28 to TRBJ2-2, with D perhaps assigned TRBD1 or TRBD2 (5 bases each). The CDR3 covers 15 residues. Between the trimmed V and J ends, which lost 1 base and 4 bases, there was a span of 10 bases. Per germline, CDR1 MDHEN and CDR2 SYDVKM. The CDR3 reads CASSLFAGTTGELFF. The CDR3 nucleotides are TGTGCCAGCAGTTTATTTGCCGGGACCACCGGGGAGCTGTTTTTT.

The CDR3 loop reads CASSKDRAQETQYF. The CDR3 DNA is TGTGCCAGCAGTAAGGACAGGGCTCAAGAGACCCAGTACTTC. The rearrangement links TRBV2 to TRBJ2-5; TRBD1 aligns across 8 bases. The CDR3 has 14 amino acids. CDR1 is SNHLY and CDR2 is FYNNEI in the germline V gene. V lost 5 bases to trimming and J lost 2 bases; unmatched junction nucleotides: 4.

The gene calls are TRBV11-2 and TRBJ2-3; D remains unclear. The CDR3 has 17 amino acids. Germline V gives CDR1 SGHAT, CDR2 FQNNGV. V lost 5 bases and J 0 bases, leaving 18 bases between the germline ends. The CDR3 nucleotides are TGTGCCAGCAGCCGATGGATAAGGACGGCTAGCACAGATACGCAGTATTTT. It is translated as CASSRWIRTASTDTQYF.

J is TRBJ2-1 and V is TRBV7-3; 10 nucleotides align to TRBD1. Germline V gives CDR1 SGHTA, CDR2 FQGTGA. The CDR3 contains 15 residues. J was trimmed by 6 bases and V by 5 bases; bases with no gene match: 7. This CDR3 is CASSQPGTGVNEQFF. The CDR3 nucleotides read TGTGCCAGCAGCCAACCTGGGACAGGGGTCAATGAGCAGTTCTTC.

This clone has a single count. The rearrangement uses TRBV5-1 and TRBJ1-1, with a tentative D call TRBD1 (6 bases). Germline V gives CDR1 SGHRS, CDR2 YFSETQ. This CDR3 is 15 amino acids long. Trimming took 1 base from V and 4 from J, leaving 14 bases between them. CDR3 in DNA: TGCGCCAGCAGCTTGCAAGGGGGGGAAGCCACTGAAGCTTTCTTT. Translated, it gives CASSLQGGEATEAFF. The entire variable domain, with the rest obtained from reference TRBV5-1 and TRBJ1-1, is as follows: KAGVTQTPRYLIKTRGQQVTLSCSPISGHRSVSWYQQTPGQGLQFLFEYFSETQRNKGNFPGRFSGRQFSNSRSEMNVSTLELGDSALYLCASSLQGGEATEAFFGQGTRLTVV.

V is TRBV19 and J is TRBJ2-2; 12 bases are shared with TRBD2. Trimming removed 7 bases from V and 7 bases from J; junction bases left unmatched: 7. The germline gives CDR1 LNHDA, CDR2 SQIVND (reference sequence). The CDR3 consists of 15 residues. CDR3 nucleotide sequence: TGTGCCAGTAACCCGACTAGCGGGAGTTACGGGGAGCTGTTTTTT. This encodes CASNPTSGSYGELFF.

The chain couples TRBV11-2 to TRBJ2-1; 8 bases are shared with TRBD2. With 5 bases clipped from V and 5 bases from J, the junction kept 5 bases outside the gene matches. The germline V gene has CDR1 SGHAT and CDR2 FQNNGV. CDR3 size: 14 residues. The CDR3 spells CASSLAGPDNEQFF. In DNA, the CDR3 is TGTGCCAGCAGCCTAGCGGGTCCGGACAATGAGCAGTTCTTC.

V is TRBV7-8 and J is TRBJ1-3; 10 nucleotides align to TRBD1. The V segment lost 2 bases and the J segment 5 bases; nucleotides outside the gene matches: 12. The CDR3 runs to 18 residues. In germline, CDR1 is SGHVS, CDR2 FQNEAQ. The CDR3 coding sequence is TGTGCCAGCAGCTTAAAACCGGGACAGGGGCTTTCTCGAAACACCATATATTTT. Protein: CASSLKPGQGLSRNTIYF.

The V and J genes are TRBV18 and TRBJ2-2; weak D call: TRBD2 (6 bases). The germline gives CDR1 KGHSH, CDR2 LQKENI. CDR3 length: 17 amino acids. Trimming removed 5 bases at V and 2 bases at J, with 18 bases between. CDR3 DNA: TGTGCCAGCTCAGCCACCGTCGGGGGAACCAACACCGGGGAGCTGTTTTTT. Translating gives CASSATVGGTNTGELFF.